The rows below give T cell receptor beta chains drawn from one sample of a study of T cell responses to AZD1222 COVID-19 vaccine. The assay was immunoSEQ multiplex PCR, and TCRdb's table has in-frame clones only and misses some. The sample records 89,000 or so clones, under 95% being singletons. This material consisted of peripheral blood, taken 28 days after the second AZD1222 dose. Source of these receptors: an adult who received the AZD1222 COVID-19 vaccine. Both conserved end residues are part of each CDR3. The D gene is left open where the match is weak. Clone size is stated in some rows and not others, as once, few, many or a class when expanded.

D gene,clone size,V gene,J gene,CDR3 DNA,CDR3 protein
TRBD1,.,TRBV6-2/TRBV6-3,TRBJ2-7,TGTGCCAGCAGTCAGCCGGGACAGGGGATCTACGAGCAGTACTTC,CASSQPGQGIYEQYF
TRBD2,.,TRBV2,TRBJ2-7,TGTGCCAGCAGTGGAAATAGCGGGAAAGGCTCCTACGAGCAGTACTTC,CASSGNSGKGSYEQYF
TRBD2,.,TRBV15,TRBJ2-3,TGTGCCACCAGCAGCGGGAGGGCCGTGGAAGATACGCAGTATTTT,CATSSGRAVEDTQYF
.,.,TRBV19,TRBJ2-1,TGTGCCAGTAGTATTTCGGGTAGCGGATTCTTCTACAATGAGCAGTTCTTC,CASSISGSGFFYNEQFF
.,.,TRBV25-1,TRBJ1-4,TGTGCCAGCAGTGATCCCCGCCCGGGAAAACTGTTTTTT,CASSDPRPGKLFF
.,once,TRBV28,TRBJ1-6,TGTGCCAGCAGTCCCAGCCAAGGGGGGGCGCAGAATTCACCCCTCCACTTT,CASSPSQGGAQNSPLHF
.,.,TRBV5-4,TRBJ1-2,TGTGCCAGCAGCCTAGACGGGCAGAACTATGGCTACACCTTC,CASSLDGQNYGYTF
TRBD2,.,TRBV7-2,TRBJ2-7,TGTGCCAGCAGCTTAGCGGCTAGCGGTGTAGAGCAGTACTTC,CASSLAASGVEQYF
.,.,TRBV6-4,TRBJ1-1,TGTGCCAGCAGTGCGACAGGGAACACTGAAGCTTTCTTT,CASSATGNTEAFF
.,.,TRBV11-2,TRBJ2-7,TGTGCCAGCAGCATCACCGGAGGGGCCTACGAGCAGTACTTC,CASSITGGAYEQYF
TRBD2,.,TRBV4-2,TRBJ2-3,TGTGCCAGCAGCTTAGAGCGGGGGAGCACAGATACGCAGTATTTT,CASSLERGSTDTQYF
.,.,TRBV3-1/TRBV3-2,TRBJ1-3,TGTGCCAGCAGCCAAGATTACCAGAACACCATATATTTT,CASSQDYQNTIYF
TRBD2,.,TRBV20-1,TRBJ2-7,TGCAGTGCTAGTCTCCGGCTAGCGGGGCCCTACGAGCAGTACTTC,CSASLRLAGPYEQYF
TRBD1,.,TRBV28,TRBJ1-5,TGTGCCAGCAGTAGAGACAGGGGGCCTCAGCCCCAGCATTTT,CASSRDRGPQPQHF
TRBD1,.,TRBV27,TRBJ1-2,TGTGCCAGCAGTTTCCCACTTGAGGGGGCCTATGGCTACACCTTC,CASSFPLEGAYGYTF
TRBD1,.,TRBV5-1,TRBJ1-2,TGCGCCAGCAGCTACACAGGGGCGAACCTCTATGGCTACACCTTC,CASSYTGANLYGYTF
TRBD2,.,TRBV7-9,TRBJ2-3,TGTGCCAGCAGCTTAGCGAGGACTAGCGGGAGGGCCACGGCAGATACGCAGTATTTT,CASSLARTSGRATADTQYF
.,.,TRBV28,TRBJ2-4,TGTGCCAGCAGTTTACCAAGGGTTGGGGGAGACATTCAGTACTTC,CASSLPRVGGDIQYF
.,.,TRBV27,TRBJ1-1,TGTGCCAGCCTAATTAACAGGGCTAGCACTGAAGCTTTCTTT,CASLINRASTEAFF
.,.,TRBV5-6,TRBJ1-1,TGTGCCAGCAGCTTGAACTCCGCAGGGACGACTGAAGCTTTCTTT,CASSLNSAGTTEAFF
.,.,TRBV21-1,TRBJ1-4,TGTGCCAGCAGCAAAGACGGGGGGGATGAGGCGGTAGGTGAAAAACTGTTTTTT,CASSKDGGDEAVGEKLFF
.,.,TRBV20-1,TRBJ2-7,TGCAGTGCTAAAGAGGTCCACGAGCAGTACTTC,CSAKEVHEQYF
TRBD1,.,TRBV20-1,TRBJ2-7,TGCAGTGTGGACAGGGGTTACGAGCAATACTTC,CSVDRGYEQYF
TRBD1,.,TRBV14,TRBJ2-1,TGTGCCAGCAGCCAACAGATTCCGGGACAGGTGCCGAATGAGCAGTTCTTC,CASSQQIPGQVPNEQFF
TRBD2,.,TRBV5-6,TRBJ2-2,TGTGCCAGCAGCTTGAAATTAGCGGGAGGAACCGGGGAGCTGTTTTTT,CASSLKLAGGTGELFF
.,once,TRBV2,TRBJ1-1,TGTGCCAGCCGGACCCAGGGGCAGGGGACTGAAGCTTTCTTT,CASRTQGQGTEAFF
.,.,TRBV7-3,TRBJ1-2,TGTGCCAGCAGCTACCAACTCCGGGGTCTCTATGGCTACACCTTC,CASSYQLRGLYGYTF
.,.,TRBV19,TRBJ2-1,TGTGCCAGTAGTATAGTAAGGGGGAGCTCCTACAATGAGCAGTTCTTC,CASSIVRGSSYNEQFF
TRBD2,.,TRBV2,TRBJ2-7,TGTGCCAGCCGACTAGCGGGACTTTCCTACGAGCAGTACTTC,CASRLAGLSYEQYF
TRBD1,.,TRBV28,TRBJ1-4,TGTGCCAGCAGTTCGAACGACAGGGGAAATGAAAAACTGTTTTTT,CASSSNDRGNEKLFF
.,.,TRBV4-3,TRBJ1-5,TGCGCCAGCAGCCAAGATCTGGCCAGCAGCAATCAGCCCCAGCATTTT,CASSQDLASSNQPQHF
.,.,TRBV11-3,TRBJ2-5,TGTGCCAGCAGCTTAGGGTCGTATTCCGAGGGGGAGACCCAGTACTTC,CASSLGSYSEGETQYF
.,.,TRBV25-1,TRBJ2-1,TGTGCCAGCAGTGGCAGGGGAGGGGAGAATGAGCAGTTCTTC,CASSGRGGENEQFF
.,.,TRBV7-9,TRBJ1-1,TGTGCCAGCAGCTTAAACCAGGGGAACACTGAAGCTTTCTTT,CASSLNQGNTEAFF